Listed below are T cell receptor beta chains from one sample, sequenced in a study of T-cell memory formation after mild COVID-19. TCRdb ran MiXCR on the 5' RACE reads and lists one entry per CDR3 protein. The sample lists 530,000 or so distinct CDR3 sequences, 15% to 20% occurring once. Sequencing was carried out using PBMCs or a T cell subset sorted from them (not recorded which). These receptors all come from an adult woman who had mild COVID-19 (a few samples of this study predate the infection). Cell type and time point are not known. Each CDR3 is given with its conserved first and last residue. The order of the fields is D gene, J gene, clone size, V gene, CDR3 DNA, CDR3 protein. A D gene is named only where the DNA matches it firmly. Clone size is shown for a subset of rows, as once, few, many or a class of expanded clone.

.,TRBJ1-2,.,TRBV6-5,TGTGCCAGCAGTTTTGTCGTTGACTATGGCTACACCTTC,CASSFVVDYGYTF
.,TRBJ1-1,few,TRBV7-8,TGTGCCAGCAGCTTAGCGCGGACCCCCATGAACACTGAAGCTTTCTTT,CASSLARTPMNTEAFF
TRBD1,TRBJ1-2,few,TRBV29-1,TGCAGCGCTCTACCCGGGACAGGGGATTCGTATGGCTACACCTTC,CSALPGTGDSYGYTF
.,TRBJ2-3,few,TRBV19,TGTGCCAGTAGTGTCGGGACCGCTGAAACGCAGTATTTT,CASSVGTAETQYF
.,TRBJ2-1,many,TRBV24-1,TGTGCCACCAGTGACCCCGTTCCCACGGGGAGTAATGAGCAGTTCTTC,CATSDPVPTGSNEQFF
TRBD1,TRBJ1-5,.,TRBV6-2/TRBV6-3,TGTGCCAGCAGTGACGTGACAGGGTATCAGCCCCAGCATTTT,CASSDVTGYQPQHF
.,TRBJ2-1,.,TRBV19,TGTGCCAGTAGTATAGTGTCCAGGGGCGATGAGCAGTTCTTC,CASSIVSRGDEQFF
TRBD2,TRBJ2-3,few,TRBV5-1,TGCGCCAGCAGCACCGGACTAGCGGGAGGGCCAAGGGCGAACACAGATACGCAGTATTTT,CASSTGLAGGPRANTDTQYF
.,TRBJ2-7,.,TRBV5-5,TGTGCCAGCAGCTTGGCGTGGAACTACGAGAAGTACTTC,CASSLAWNYEKYF
.,TRBJ1-5,.,TRBV7-8,TGTGCCAGCAGCTTGCTATCGGATGGTGGAGAACAGCCCCAGCATTTT,CASSLLSDGGEQPQHF
TRBD1,TRBJ2-1,few,TRBV24-1,TGTGCCACCAGTGATTCCGGACAGGGGGCGGTTGAGCAGTTCTTC,CATSDSGQGAVEQFF
.,TRBJ2-7,.,TRBV28,TGTGCCAGCAGTTTAGGCGGGACAGCGGGGGAGCAGTACTTC,CASSLGGTAGEQYF
.,TRBJ2-1,.,TRBV15,TGTGCCACCAGTATACTAGGCAACAATGAGCAGTTCTTC,CATSILGNNEQFF
TRBD1,TRBJ2-2,.,TRBV6-5,TGTGCCAGCAGTTACTGGGACAGGGACGGCACCGGGGAGCTGTTTTTT,CASSYWDRDGTGELFF
.,TRBJ2-3,few,TRBV20-1,TGCAGTGTGTCCCCATTAGCAGATACGCAGTATTTT,CSVSPLADTQYF
TRBD2,TRBJ2-1,few,TRBV6-5,TGTGCCAGCAGCAAGACTAGCGGACCATACAATGAGCAGTTCTTC,CASSKTSGPYNEQFF
TRBD1,TRBJ1-6,few,TRBV28,TGTGCCAGCAGTCCGGGGACAGTACCTAATTCACCCCTCCACTTT,CASSPGTVPNSPLHF
.,TRBJ2-7,.,TRBV9,TGTGCCAGCAGCACCCACCCAATGGGGGACAACAACGAGCAGTACTTC,CASSTHPMGDNNEQYF
.,TRBJ2-5,many,TRBV6-5,TGTGCCAGCAGTTGGCGGGGCCAAGAGACCCAGTACTTC,CASSWRGQETQYF
.,TRBJ2-5,.,TRBV13,TGTGCCAGCAGCTTAGCAGCCCCCGCCAGGACCCAGTACTTC,CASSLAAPARTQYF